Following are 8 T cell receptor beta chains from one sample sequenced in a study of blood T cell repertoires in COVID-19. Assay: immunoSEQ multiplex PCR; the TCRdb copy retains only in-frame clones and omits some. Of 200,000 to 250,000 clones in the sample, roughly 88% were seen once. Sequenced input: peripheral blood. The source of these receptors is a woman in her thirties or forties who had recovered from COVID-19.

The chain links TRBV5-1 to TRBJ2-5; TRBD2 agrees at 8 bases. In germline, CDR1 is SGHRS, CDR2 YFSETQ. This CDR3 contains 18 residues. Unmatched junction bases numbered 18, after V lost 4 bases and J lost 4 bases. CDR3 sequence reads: CASSVGRYAAGGLETQYF. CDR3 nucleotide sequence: TGCGCCAGCAGCGTGGGTCGGTATGCTGCGGGAGGTCTAGAGACCCAGTACTTC.

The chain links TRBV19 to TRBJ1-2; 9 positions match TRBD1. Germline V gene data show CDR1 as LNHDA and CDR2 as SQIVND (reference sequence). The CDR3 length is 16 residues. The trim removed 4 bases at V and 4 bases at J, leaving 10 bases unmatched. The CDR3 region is CASSTHRTGGTYGYTF. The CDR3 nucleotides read TGTGCCAGTAGTACTCACAGAACAGGGGGCACCTATGGCTACACCTTC.

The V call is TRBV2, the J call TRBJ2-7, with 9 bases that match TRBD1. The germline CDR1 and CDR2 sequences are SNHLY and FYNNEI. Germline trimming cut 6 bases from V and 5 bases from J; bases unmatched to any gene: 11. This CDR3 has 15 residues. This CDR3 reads CASSPHGTGIDEQYF. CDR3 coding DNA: TGTGCCAGCAGCCCGCATGGGACAGGGATCGACGAGCAGTACTTC.

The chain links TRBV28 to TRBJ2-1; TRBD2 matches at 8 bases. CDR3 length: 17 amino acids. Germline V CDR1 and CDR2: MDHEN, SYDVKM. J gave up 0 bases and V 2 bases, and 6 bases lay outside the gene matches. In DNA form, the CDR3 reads TGTGCCAGCAGTTTAGGGACTAGGGGTGGCTCCTACAATGAGCAGTTCTTC. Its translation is CASSLGTRGGSYNEQFF.

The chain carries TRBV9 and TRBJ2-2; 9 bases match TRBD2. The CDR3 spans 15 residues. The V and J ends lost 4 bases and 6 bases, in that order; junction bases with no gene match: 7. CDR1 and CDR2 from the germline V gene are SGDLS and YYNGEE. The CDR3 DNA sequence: TGTGCCAGCAGCCCCCAAGGGACTAGCCCCGGGGAGCTGTTTTTT. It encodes CASSPQGTSPGELFF.

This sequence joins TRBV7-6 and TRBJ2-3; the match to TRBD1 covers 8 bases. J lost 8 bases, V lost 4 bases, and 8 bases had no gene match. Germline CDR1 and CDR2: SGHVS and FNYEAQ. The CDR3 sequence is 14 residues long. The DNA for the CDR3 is TGTGCCAGCAGCTCACCCAACCAGGGGGCTACGCAGTATTTT. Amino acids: CASSSPNQGATQYF. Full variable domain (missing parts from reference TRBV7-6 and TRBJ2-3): GAGVSQSPRYKVTKRGQDVALRCDPISGHVSLYWYRQALGQGPEFLTYFNYEAQQDKSGLPNDRFSAERPEGSISTLTIQRTEQRDSAMYRCASSSPNQGATQYFGPGTRLTVL.

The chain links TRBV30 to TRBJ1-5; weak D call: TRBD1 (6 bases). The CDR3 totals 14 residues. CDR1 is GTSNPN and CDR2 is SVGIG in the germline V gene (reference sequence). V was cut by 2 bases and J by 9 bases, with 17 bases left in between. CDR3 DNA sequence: TGTGCCTGGAGTTTAGACAGGCGATCTGGGCCCCAGCATTTT. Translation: CAWSLDRRSGPQHF.

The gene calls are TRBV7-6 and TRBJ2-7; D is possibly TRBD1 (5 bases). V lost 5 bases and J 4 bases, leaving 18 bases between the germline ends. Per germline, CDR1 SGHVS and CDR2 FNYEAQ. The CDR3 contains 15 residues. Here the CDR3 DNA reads TGTGCCAGCAGCGAAGCGATGTCCAGGGCTTACGAGCAGTACTTC. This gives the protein CASSEAMSRAYEQYF.